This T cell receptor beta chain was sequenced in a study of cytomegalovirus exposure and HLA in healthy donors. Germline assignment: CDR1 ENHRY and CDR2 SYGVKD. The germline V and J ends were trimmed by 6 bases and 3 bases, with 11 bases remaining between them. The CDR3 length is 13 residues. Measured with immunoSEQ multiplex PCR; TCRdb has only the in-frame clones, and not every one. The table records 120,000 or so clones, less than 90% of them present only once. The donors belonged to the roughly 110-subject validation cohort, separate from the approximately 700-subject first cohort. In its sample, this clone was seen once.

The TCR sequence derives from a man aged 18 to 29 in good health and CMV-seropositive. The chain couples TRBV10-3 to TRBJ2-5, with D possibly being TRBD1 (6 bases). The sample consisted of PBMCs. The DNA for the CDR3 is TGTGCCATCAGGCGGACAGACGAAGAGACCCAGTACTTC. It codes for CAIRRTDEETQYF.